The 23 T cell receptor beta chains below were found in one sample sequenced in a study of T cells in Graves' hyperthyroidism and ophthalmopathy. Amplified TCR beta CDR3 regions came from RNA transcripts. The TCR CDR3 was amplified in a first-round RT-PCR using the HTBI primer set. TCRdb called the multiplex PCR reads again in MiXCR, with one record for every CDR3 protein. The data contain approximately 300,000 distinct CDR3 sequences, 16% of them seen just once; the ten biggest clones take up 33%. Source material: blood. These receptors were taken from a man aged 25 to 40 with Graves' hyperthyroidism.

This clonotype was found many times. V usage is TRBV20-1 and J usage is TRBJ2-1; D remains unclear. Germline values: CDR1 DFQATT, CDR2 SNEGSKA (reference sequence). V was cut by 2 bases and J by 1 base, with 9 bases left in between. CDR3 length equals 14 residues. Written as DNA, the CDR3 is TGCAGTGCTAGACAGAAACGGTCCTACAATGAGCAGTTCTTC. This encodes CSARQKRSYNEQFF.

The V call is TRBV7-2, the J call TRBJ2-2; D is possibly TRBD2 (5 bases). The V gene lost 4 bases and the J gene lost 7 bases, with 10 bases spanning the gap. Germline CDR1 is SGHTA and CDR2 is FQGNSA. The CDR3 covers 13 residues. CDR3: CASSSQRDGELFF. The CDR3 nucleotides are TGTGCCAGCAGCTCCCAACGGGACGGGGAGCTGTTTTTT.

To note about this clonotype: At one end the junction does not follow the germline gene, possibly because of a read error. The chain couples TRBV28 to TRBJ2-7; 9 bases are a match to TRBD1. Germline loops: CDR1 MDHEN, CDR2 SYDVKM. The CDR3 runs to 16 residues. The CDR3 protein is CASTPVGTGNSYEQYF. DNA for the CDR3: TGTGCCAGCACCCCGGTAGGGACAGGGAATAGCTACGAACAGTACTTC.

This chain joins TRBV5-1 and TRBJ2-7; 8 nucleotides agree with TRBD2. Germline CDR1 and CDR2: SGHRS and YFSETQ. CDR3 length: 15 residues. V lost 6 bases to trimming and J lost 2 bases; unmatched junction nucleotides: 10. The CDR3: CASTGGAAPPYEQYF. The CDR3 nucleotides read TGCGCCAGCACCGGGGGGGCGGCCCCCCCCTACGAGCAGTACTTC.

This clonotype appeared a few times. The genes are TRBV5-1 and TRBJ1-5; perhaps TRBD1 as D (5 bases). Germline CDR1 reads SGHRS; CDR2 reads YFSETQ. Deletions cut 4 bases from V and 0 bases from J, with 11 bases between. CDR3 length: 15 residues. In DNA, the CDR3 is TGCGCCAGCAGCCAACTCGGGGGTAGCAATCAGCCCCAGCATTTT. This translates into CASSQLGGSNQPQHF.

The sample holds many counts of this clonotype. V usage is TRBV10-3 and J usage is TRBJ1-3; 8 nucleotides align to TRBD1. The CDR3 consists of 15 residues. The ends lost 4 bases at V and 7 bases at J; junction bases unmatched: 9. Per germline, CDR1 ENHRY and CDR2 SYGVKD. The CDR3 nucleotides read TGTGCCATCAGTGGCGGACAGGGTCTTGGGAACACCATATATTTT. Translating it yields CAISGGQGLGNTIYF.

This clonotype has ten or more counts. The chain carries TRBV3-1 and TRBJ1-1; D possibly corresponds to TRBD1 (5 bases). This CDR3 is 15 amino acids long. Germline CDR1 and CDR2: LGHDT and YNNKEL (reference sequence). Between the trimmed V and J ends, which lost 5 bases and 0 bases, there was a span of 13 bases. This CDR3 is CASSRGQGMNTEAFF. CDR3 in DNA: TGTGCCAGCAGCAGGGGCCAGGGAATGAACACTGAAGCTTTCTTT.

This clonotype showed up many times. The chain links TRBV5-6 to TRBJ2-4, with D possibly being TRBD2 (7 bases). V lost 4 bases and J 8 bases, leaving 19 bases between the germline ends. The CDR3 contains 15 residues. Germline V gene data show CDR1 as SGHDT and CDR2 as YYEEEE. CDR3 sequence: CASSVSVGGRDIQYF. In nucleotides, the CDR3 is TGTGCCAGCAGCGTCTCGGTGGGGGGGCGAGACATTCAGTACTTC.

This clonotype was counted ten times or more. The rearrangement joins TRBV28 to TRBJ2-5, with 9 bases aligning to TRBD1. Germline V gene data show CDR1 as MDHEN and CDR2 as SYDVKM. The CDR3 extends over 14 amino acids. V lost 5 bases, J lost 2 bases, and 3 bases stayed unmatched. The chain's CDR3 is CASSTDRGQETQYF. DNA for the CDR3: TGTGCCAGCAGTACAGACAGGGGGCAAGAGACCCAGTACTTC.

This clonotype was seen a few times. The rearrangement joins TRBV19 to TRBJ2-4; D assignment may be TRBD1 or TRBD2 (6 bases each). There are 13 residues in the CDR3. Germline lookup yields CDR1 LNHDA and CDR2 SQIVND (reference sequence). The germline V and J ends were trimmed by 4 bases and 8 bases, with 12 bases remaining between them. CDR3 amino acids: CASSTPRGDIQYF. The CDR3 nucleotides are TGTGCCAGTAGTACCCCGAGGGGGGACATTCAGTACTTC.

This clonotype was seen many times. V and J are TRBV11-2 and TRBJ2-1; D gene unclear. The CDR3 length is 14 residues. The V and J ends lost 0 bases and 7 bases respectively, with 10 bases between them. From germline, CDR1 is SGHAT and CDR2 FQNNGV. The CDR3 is CASSLDGSRNEQFF. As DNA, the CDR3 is TGTGCCAGCAGCTTAGATGGGTCTAGAAATGAGCAGTTCTTC.

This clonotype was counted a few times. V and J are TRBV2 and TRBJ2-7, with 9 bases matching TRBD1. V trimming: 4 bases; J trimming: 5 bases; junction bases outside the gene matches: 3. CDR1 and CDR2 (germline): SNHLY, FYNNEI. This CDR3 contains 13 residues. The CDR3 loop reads CASSGDRVDEQYF. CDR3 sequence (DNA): TGTGCCAGCAGTGGGGACAGGGTGGACGAGCAGTACTTC.

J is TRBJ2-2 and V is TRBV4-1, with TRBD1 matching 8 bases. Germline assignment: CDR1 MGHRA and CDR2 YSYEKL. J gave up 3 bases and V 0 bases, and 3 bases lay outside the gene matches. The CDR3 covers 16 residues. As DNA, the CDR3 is TGCGCCAGCAGCCAAGAGGACAGGGTTGACACCGGGGAGCTGTTTTTT. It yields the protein CASSQEDRVDTGELFF.

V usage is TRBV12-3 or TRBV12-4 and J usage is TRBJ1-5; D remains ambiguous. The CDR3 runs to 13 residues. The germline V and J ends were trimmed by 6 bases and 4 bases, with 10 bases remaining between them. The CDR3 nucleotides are TGTGCCAGCAGCCGGGTCTTAAATCAGCCCCAGCATTTT. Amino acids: CASSRVLNQPQHF.

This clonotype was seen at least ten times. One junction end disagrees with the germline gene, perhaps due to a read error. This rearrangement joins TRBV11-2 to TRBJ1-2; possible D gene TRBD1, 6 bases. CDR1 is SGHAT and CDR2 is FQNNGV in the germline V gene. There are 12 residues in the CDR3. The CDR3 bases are TGTGCCAGCAGCCGACAGGATTATGGCTTCACCTTC. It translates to CASSRQDYGFTF.

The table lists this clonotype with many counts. The CDR3, as DNA: TGTGCCAGCAAGGGCAGGGTGGGTTCAGATACGCAGTATTTT. This encodes CASKGRVGSDTQYF. The chain links TRBV2 to TRBJ2-3; D is perhaps TRBD1 (5 bases). V lost 7 bases and J 4 bases, leaving 15 bases between the germline ends. This CDR3 is 14 amino acids long. CDR1 is SNHLY and CDR2 is FYNNEI in the germline V gene.

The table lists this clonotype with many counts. CDR3 residues: CASSLGPTIEQYF. The CDR3 nucleotides read TGTGCCAGCAGTCTGGGCCCGACCATCGAGCAGTACTTC. This chain connects TRBV12-3 or TRBV12-4 to TRBJ2-7; D gene unclear. CDR3 length equals 13 residues. Trimming shortened V by 5 bases and J by 6 bases, and 14 bases separated the two germline ends.

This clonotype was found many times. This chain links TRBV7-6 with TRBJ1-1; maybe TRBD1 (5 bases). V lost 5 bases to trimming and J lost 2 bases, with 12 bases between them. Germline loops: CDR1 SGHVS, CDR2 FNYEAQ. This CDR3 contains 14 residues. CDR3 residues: CASSPTEINTEAFF. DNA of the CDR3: TGTGCCAGCAGCCCGACAGAAATCAACACTGAAGCTTTCTTT. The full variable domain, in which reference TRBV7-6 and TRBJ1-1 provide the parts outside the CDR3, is GAGVSQSPRYKVTKRGQDVALRCDPISGHVSLYWYRQALGQGPEFLTYFNYEAQQDKSGLPNDRFSAERPEGSISTLTIQRTEQRDSAMYRCASSPTEINTEAFFGQGTRLTVV.

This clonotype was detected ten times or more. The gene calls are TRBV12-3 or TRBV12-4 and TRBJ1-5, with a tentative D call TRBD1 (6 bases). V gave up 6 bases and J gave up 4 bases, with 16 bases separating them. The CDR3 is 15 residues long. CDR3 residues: CASRSKQGGNQPQHF. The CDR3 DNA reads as TGTGCCAGCAGGTCCAAACAGGGAGGAAATCAGCCCCAGCATTTT.

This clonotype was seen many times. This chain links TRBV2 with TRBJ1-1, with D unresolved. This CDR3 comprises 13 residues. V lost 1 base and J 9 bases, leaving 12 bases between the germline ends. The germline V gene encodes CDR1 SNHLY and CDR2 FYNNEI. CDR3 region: CASSEGGKVKAFF. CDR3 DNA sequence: TGTGCCAGCAGTGAAGGAGGGAAGGTAAAAGCTTTCTTT.

CDR3 sequence reads: CASNTVPQNTEAFF. The DNA of the CDR3 is TGTGCCAGCAACACAGTTCCGCAGAACACTGAAGCTTTCTTT. This rearrangement joins TRBV7-2 to TRBJ1-1, with D unresolved. V was clipped by 7 bases and J by 1 base, with 13 bases between them. CDR1 is SGHTA, CDR2 FQGNSA, per germline. The CDR3 is 14 amino acids.

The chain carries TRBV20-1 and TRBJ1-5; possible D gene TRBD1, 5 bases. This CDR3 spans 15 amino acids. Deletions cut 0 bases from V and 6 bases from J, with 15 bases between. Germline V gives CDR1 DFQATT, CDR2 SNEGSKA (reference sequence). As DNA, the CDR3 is TGCAGTGCTAGAGATTCCGAGTCGAGGGGTCAGCCCCAGCATTTT. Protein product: CSARDSESRGQPQHF.

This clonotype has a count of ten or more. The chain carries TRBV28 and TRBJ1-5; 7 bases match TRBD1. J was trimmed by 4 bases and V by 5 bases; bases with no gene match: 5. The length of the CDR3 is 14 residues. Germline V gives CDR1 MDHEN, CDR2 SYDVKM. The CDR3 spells CASSATGQNQPQHF. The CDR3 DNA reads TGTGCCAGCAGTGCGACAGGGCAAAATCAGCCCCAGCATTTT. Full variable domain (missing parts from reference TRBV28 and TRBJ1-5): DVKVTQSSRYLVKRTGEKVFLECVQDMDHENMFWYRQDPGLGLRLIYFSYDVKMKEKGDIPEGYSVSREKKERFSLILESASTNQTSMYLCASSATGQNQPQHFGDGTRLSIL.